This passage covers 28 T cell receptor beta chains from one sample sequenced in a study of blood T cells in healthy people across ages (dated by TCRdb to between 2014 and 2016). The receptor library was made with 5' RACE. Sequenced on an Illumina HiSeq 2500. A second PCR of roughly 6 to 12 cycles was run with a J-beta primer mix and a sample-barcoded 5' primer. TCRdb reprocessed the public reads (quality trimming at Q25 with fastp, clone calling with MiXCR) and kept in-frame beta chains. CDR3 protein sequences are deduplicated, and each keeps its most common genes and DNA. The sample yields roughly 700,000 distinct CDR3 sequences; 45% to 50% were counted once. The top ten clones comprise roughly 31% of the sample. The sequencing sample was made of blood. These receptors were obtained from a woman aged 55-70 years in good health.

A few counts support this clonotype. The chain joins TRBV29-1 to TRBJ1-6; D uncertain. Germline V gene lookup returns CDR1 SQVTM and CDR2 ANQGSEA. This CDR3 has 12 residues. Trimming stripped 6 bases from V and 8 bases from J, with 11 bases between. The CDR3 region is CSVKNVDSPLHF. CDR3 DNA sequence: TGCAGCGTCAAAAATGTGGATTCACCCCTCCACTTT. The full variable domain, with the rest looked up from reference TRBV29-1 and TRBJ1-6, is SAVISQKPSRDICQRGTSLTIQCQVDSQVTMMFWYRQQPGQSLTLIATANQGSEATYESGFVIDKFPISRPNLTFSTLTVSNMSPEDSSIYLCSVKNVDSPLHFGNGTRLTVT.

Points on this clonotype: At one end the junction does not follow the germline gene, possibly because of a read error. This rearrangement joins TRBV7-2 to TRBJ2-7, with 7 bases lining up with TRBD2. Germline V lookup: CDR1 SGHTA, CDR2 FQGNSA. The CDR3 is made up of 16 amino acids. The chain's CDR3 is CAGSSKLARGYNEQYF. CDR3 nucleotides: TGTGCCGGCAGCTCAAAACTAGCGAGAGGCTACAATGAGCAGTACTTC.

A few counts support this clonotype. The chain has TRBV7-2 and TRBJ1-4; TRBD1 agrees at 7 bases. This CDR3 has 15 amino acids. V lost 3 bases, J lost 8 bases, and 9 bases stayed unmatched. Looked up from germline, CDR1 is SGHTA and CDR2 is FQGNSA. The CDR3 sequence is CASSLVGQFGEKLFF. The CDR3 DNA is TGTGCCAGCAGCTTGGTGGGACAGTTTGGGGAAAAACTGTTTTTT.

This clonotype was detected only once. The chain employs TRBV3-1 and TRBJ1-2; D is perhaps TRBD1 (5 bases). Germline V lookup: CDR1 LGHDT, CDR2 YNNKEL (reference sequence). The CDR3 has 13 residues. The CDR3 nucleotides are TGTTCCCGTGGTGGGGCTTTTCACCATGGCTACACCTTC. It yields the protein CSRGGAFHHGYTF. Drawing the rest from reference TRBV3-1 and TRBJ1-2, the complete variable domain is DTAVSQTPKYLVTQMGNDKSIKCEQNLGHDTMYWYKQDSKKFLKIMFSYNNKELIINETVPNRFSPKSPDKAHLNLHINSLELGDSAVYFCSRGGAFHHGYTFGSGTRLTVV.

The table lists this clonotype with a few counts. The rearrangement uses TRBV20-1 and TRBJ2-4, with 9 bases fitting TRBD2. The J call may be in error: the DNA end matches TRBJ2-7 better. Germline CDR1 is DFQATT and CDR2 is SNEGSKA (reference sequence). The CDR3 loop spans 14 amino acids. The chain's CDR3 is CSADGTSRTYEQYF. CDR3 bases: TGCAGTGCTGATGGGACTAGCCGGACCTACGAGCAGTACTTC.

Ten or more counts support this clonotype. The J gene is TRBJ1-2, the V gene TRBV20-1, with D possibly being TRBD1 (5 bases). This CDR3 contains 12 residues. Germline values: CDR1 DFQATT, CDR2 SNEGSKA (reference sequence). V gave up 8 bases and J gave up 2 bases, with 12 bases separating them. CDR3 loop: CSPPQGNYGYTF. The CDR3 region has the DNA TGCAGTCCTCCCCAGGGCAACTATGGCTACACCTTC.

This chain uses TRBV3-1 with TRBJ2-3; the match to TRBD2 covers 8 bases. J lost 4 bases, V lost 5 bases, and 2 bases had no gene match. Per germline, CDR1 LGHDT and CDR2 YNNKEL (reference sequence). The CDR3 spans 13 residues. The DNA of the CDR3 is TGTGCCAGCAGCGCCGGGAGGGCAGATACGCAGTATTTT. Residues: CASSAGRADTQYF.

The table lists this clonotype with a few counts. V is TRBV4-1 and J is TRBJ2-7, with unresolved D. V was cut by 2 bases and J by 4 bases, with 15 bases left in between. There are 15 residues in the CDR3. The germline CDR1 and CDR2 sequences are MGHRA and YSYEKL. Here the CDR3 DNA reads TGCGCCAGCAGCCAAAATGTCGCCCCCTCTTACGAGCAGTACTTC. Its translation is CASSQNVAPSYEQYF.

This chain uses TRBV30 with TRBJ2-7, with TRBD1 matching over 9 bases. With V trimmed by 3 bases and J by 6 bases, 9 bases remained unmatched. The CDR3 sequence is 14 residues long. CDR1 GTSNPN and CDR2 SVGIG come from the germline V gene (reference sequence). CDR3 nucleotide sequence: TGTGCCTGGAGACCTCGGGACAGGGTCTCCGAGCAGTACTTC. Translated: CAWRPRDRVSEQYF.

In DNA form, the CDR3 reads TGTGCCAGCAGTTTTCGGACAATCAATCAGCCCCAGCATTTT. It encodes CASSFRTINQPQHF. The V and J genes are TRBV28 and TRBJ1-5, with D perhaps TRBD1 (5 bases). V was shortened by 3 bases and J by 3 bases, with 9 bases between the two germline ends. The CDR3 consists of 14 residues. Germline V gives CDR1 MDHEN, CDR2 SYDVKM. Looking up the rest from reference TRBV28 and TRBJ1-5 gives the full variable domain: DVKVTQSSRYLVKRTGEKVFLECVQDMDHENMFWYRQDPGLGLRLIYFSYDVKMKEKGDIPEGYSVSREKKERFSLILESASTNQTSMYLCASSFRTINQPQHFGDGTRLSIL.

V usage is TRBV15 and J usage is TRBJ1-6, with D perhaps TRBD1 (6 bases). Trimming removed 4 bases at V and 10 bases at J, with 8 bases between. The CDR3 loop spans 12 amino acids. Germline CDR1 and CDR2: LNHNV and YYDKDF (reference sequence). CDR3 bases: TGTGCCACCAGCAAAACAGGGTCACCCCTCCACTTT. This gives the protein CATSKTGSPLHF.

The rearrangement joins TRBV11-2 to TRBJ2-1, with TRBD2 identical over 7 bases. The CDR3 has 15 residues. V was pared by 2 bases and J by 3 bases, with 4 bases of the junction left unmatched. Per the germline V gene, CDR1 is SGHAT and CDR2 is FQNNGV. CDR3 nucleotides: TGTGCCAGCAGCTTAATGGGGGACTACTACAATGAGCAGTTCTTC. It encodes CASSLMGDYYNEQFF.

The chain couples TRBV6-6 to TRBJ1-2; D gene unclear. Trimming removed 3 bases at V and 4 bases at J, with 15 bases between. Germline loops: CDR1 MNHNY, CDR2 SVGAGI (reference sequence). The CDR3 contains 15 residues. CDR3 sequence: CASSYARPSGYGYTF. The CDR3 DNA follows: TGTGCCAGCAGTTATGCCCGGCCCAGTGGCTATGGCTACACCTTC.

This clonotype was seen more than once but under ten times. V is TRBV18 and J is TRBJ1-6; TRBD1 aligns across 8 bases. With 5 bases clipped from V and 8 bases from J, the junction kept 8 bases outside the gene matches. The CDR3 spans 15 residues. CDR1 and CDR2 from the germline V gene are KGHSH and LQKENI. For the CDR3, the DNA is TGTGCCAGCTCAGCCGACAGGGGTTTTGATTCACCCCTCCACTTT. Residues: CASSADRGFDSPLHF.

V is TRBV18 and J is TRBJ2-5, with D possibly being TRBD2 (5 bases). Germline values: CDR1 KGHSH, CDR2 LQKENI. Trimming removed 0 bases from V and 7 bases from J, with 15 bases in between. This CDR3 has 15 residues. The CDR3 DNA is TGTGCCAGCTCACCACCGGGCAGGATGGCGGGGACCCAGTACTTC. It is translated as CASSPPGRMAGTQYF.

This chain links TRBV6-4 with TRBJ2-1, with 9 bases lining up with TRBD1. The better agreement between TRBJ2-7 and the DNA end casts doubt on the J call. Germline V gene lookup returns CDR1 MRHNA and CDR2 SNTAGT. The CDR3 sequence is 15 residues long. CDR3 bases: TGTGCCAGCAGTGCGGGACAGGGCTCCTACAATGAGCAGTACTTC. Amino acids: CASSAGQGSYNEQYF.

The rearrangement joins TRBV5-1 to TRBJ2-1; D is uncertain. CDR1 and CDR2 (germline): SGHRS, YFSETQ. Trimming took 0 bases from V and 5 from J, leaving 15 bases between them. The CDR3 contains 16 residues. The CDR3 DNA follows: TGCGCCAGCAGCTTGGGCGGAGCCAGCTACAACAATGAGCAGTTCTTC. Its protein product is CASSLGGASYNNEQFF. Based on the CDR3 plus reference TRBV5-1 and TRBJ2-1, the full variable domain is KAGVTQTPRYLIKTRGQQVTLSCSPISGHRSVSWYQQTPGQGLQFLFEYFSETQRNKGNFPGRFSGRQFSNSRSEMNVSTLELGDSALYLCASSLGGASYNNEQFFGPGTRLTVL.

There are a few counts of this clonotype. Its ends do not fully match the called genes, so a read error is possible. V gene TRBV5-1 combines with J gene TRBJ1-1; D is undetermined. This CDR3 spans 12 amino acids. Germline V gives CDR1 SGHRS, CDR2 YFSETQ. The CDR3 bases are TGCGCTAGCAGCTTGGATGGTAATGAAGCTTTCTTT. It encodes CASSLDGNEAFF.

This chain uses TRBV7-3 with TRBJ2-3; 8 bases match TRBD1. Germline V gene lookup returns CDR1 SGHTA and CDR2 FQGTGA. The CDR3 is 14 amino acids. With 5 bases clipped from V and 4 bases from J, the junction kept 5 bases outside the gene matches. For the CDR3, the DNA is TGTGCCAGCAGCCGGACAGGGATGGCAGATACGCAGTATTTT. Translation gives CASSRTGMADTQYF.

V gene TRBV28 combines with J gene TRBJ1-4; 8 nucleotides agree with TRBD1. The CDR3 has 14 residues. CDR1 and CDR2 (germline): MDHEN, SYDVKM. Trimming cost V 5 bases and J 7 bases; bases outside gene matches: 6. CDR3 residues: CASSRTGRSEKLFF. The CDR3 DNA sequence: TGTGCCAGCAGTAGGACAGGGCGTTCTGAAAAACTGTTTTTT.

This chain joins TRBV28 and TRBJ1-4; TRBD1 matches 7 bases. This CDR3 has 15 residues. CDR1 is MDHEN and CDR2 is SYDVKM in the germline V gene. The junction had 12 bases not matched to a gene; V was cut back by 3 bases and J by 11 bases. This CDR3 reads CASSFAGQVDRKLFF. CDR3 in DNA: TGTGCCAGCAGTTTCGCCGGACAGGTGGATCGGAAACTGTTTTTT.

This chain links TRBV20-1 with TRBJ1-1; D unclear. Deletions cut 0 bases from V and 5 bases from J, with 13 bases between. Germline V gene lookup returns CDR1 DFQATT and CDR2 SNEGSKA (reference sequence). CDR3 length equals 14 residues. CDR3 sequence: CSARDSPEWTEAFF. CDR3 in DNA: TGCAGTGCTAGAGATAGTCCGGAGTGGACTGAAGCTTTCTTT.

Only a few counts were recorded for this clonotype. The chain links TRBV20-1 to TRBJ2-1, with D maybe TRBD2 (5 bases). V was pared by 2 bases and J by 2 bases, with 10 bases between. CDR3 length: 14 amino acids. Germline-derived CDR1 and CDR2 are DFQATT and SNEGSKA (reference sequence). This CDR3 reads CSARMRAAYNEQFF. The CDR3 DNA sequence: TGCAGTGCTAGAATGAGAGCGGCCTACAATGAGCAGTTCTTC.

The rearrangement joins TRBV29-1 to TRBJ2-6; 9 bases match TRBD1. CDR1 SQVTM and CDR2 ANQGSEA come from the germline V gene. The V and J ends lost 4 bases and 4 bases, in that order; junction bases with no gene match: 5. The CDR3 spans 15 residues. Here the CDR3 reads CSVGQGVSGANVLTF. CDR3 nucleotides: TGCAGCGTTGGACAGGGGGTTTCAGGGGCCAACGTCCTGACTTTC. Together with reference TRBV29-1 and TRBJ2-6, the CDR3 gives the full variable domain: SAVISQKPSRDICQRGTSLTIQCQVDSQVTMMFWYRQQPGQSLTLIATANQGSEATYESGFVIDKFPISRPNLTFSTLTVSNMSPEDSSIYLCSVGQGVSGANVLTFGAGSRLTVL.

The chain carries TRBV7-2 and TRBJ2-1; D is possibly TRBD1 (6 bases). The V gene's germline CDR1 is SGHTA and CDR2 FQGNSA. The CDR3 extends over 14 amino acids. The V and J ends lost 3 bases and 8 bases respectively, with 14 bases between them. CDR3 region: CASSFVRAGDEQFF. CDR3 DNA sequence: TGTGCCAGCAGCTTCGTCCGGGCAGGGGATGAGCAGTTCTTC. The full variable domain, its missing parts supplied by reference TRBV7-2 and TRBJ2-1, is GAGVSQSPSNKVTEKGKDVELRCDPISGHTALYWYRQSLGQGLEFLIYFQGNSAPDKSGLPSDRFSAERTGGSVSTLTIQRTQQEDSAVYLCASSFVRAGDEQFFGPGTRLTVL.

This chain uses TRBV4-2 with TRBJ1-4; D unresolved. V shed 0 bases and J shed 2 bases, with 10 bases lying between them. Germline-derived CDR1 and CDR2 are LGHNA and YNFKEQ. The CDR3 contains 16 residues. The DNA of the CDR3 is TGTGCCAGCAGCCAAGAGCGGACCGGGACTAATGAAAAACTGTTTTTT. Its protein product is CASSQERTGTNEKLFF.

The CDR3 sequence: CASSQGPLTGTWTDTQYF. The CDR3 nucleotides read TGTGCCAGCAGTCAGGGCCCTCTCACCGGCACTTGGACAGATACGCAGTATTTT. The chain uses TRBV7-9 and TRBJ2-3; maybe TRBD1 (5 bases). This CDR3 spans 18 amino acids. Germline CDR1 SEHNR, CDR2 FQNEAQ (reference sequence). Trimming shortened V by 6 bases and J by 3 bases, and 25 bases separated the two germline ends.

CDR3 region: CASSFDRNNEQYF. The CDR3 coding sequence is TGTGCCAGCAGCTTCGACAGAAACAATGAGCAGTACTTC. The rearrangement joins TRBV7-2 to TRBJ2-7, with D perhaps matching TRBD1 (5 bases). CDR1 is SGHTA, CDR2 FQGNSA, per germline. This CDR3 region has 13 residues. The V end was cut by 3 bases, the J end by 7 bases, with 13 bases between.